Presented here are 23 T cell receptor beta chains from one specimen sequenced in a study of cytomegalovirus exposure and HLA in healthy donors. 60 Vbeta and 13 Jbeta primers were used in PCR. TCRdb's copy holds only in-frame clones and misses some; the assay was immunoSEQ multiplex PCR. This sample's table has approximately 110,000 clones. The sample taken for sequencing was PBMCs. These receptors were collected from a man aged 40-49 years in good health and CMV-seropositive.

CDR3 DNA: TGTGCCACCAGCCCTGACTCGTATGGCTACACCTTC. Translating gives CATSPDSYGYTF. This chain links TRBV15 with TRBJ1-2; D ambiguous. Germline CDR1 LNHNV, CDR2 YYDKDF (reference sequence). The CDR3 extends over 12 amino acids. Between the trimmed V and J ends, which lost 5 bases and 5 bases, there was a span of 9 bases.

The chain uses TRBV4-1 and TRBJ2-7; perhaps TRBD2 as D (5 bases). Looked up from germline, CDR1 is MGHRA and CDR2 is YSYEKL. CDR3 length equals 15 residues. V was cut by 1 base and J by 6 bases, with 16 bases left in between. The CDR3 DNA reads TGCGCCAGCAGCCAAGGGAGGTCTCCCCAAGGCGAGCAGTACTTC. Its protein product is CASSQGRSPQGEQYF.

The chain is built from TRBV6-1 and TRBJ2-5; D call uncertain. The end of the DNA aligns better with TRBJ2-7, so the J call may be wrong. CDR3 length: 14 residues. Germline V gene lookup returns CDR1 MNHNS and CDR2 SASEGT. The CDR3 spells CASSNSPTVYEQYF. CDR3 nucleotides: TGTGCCAGCAGCAATAGCCCCACCGTCTACGAGCAGTACTTC.

The chain couples TRBV13 to TRBJ2-5; D is perhaps TRBD2 (5 bases). This CDR3 has 14 amino acids. CDR1 PRHDT and CDR2 FYEKMQ come from the germline V gene (reference sequence). Between the trimmed V and J ends, which lost 6 bases and 3 bases, there was a span of 14 bases. The CDR3 protein is CASSQNREEETQYF. Here the CDR3 DNA reads TGTGCCAGCAGTCAGAACCGGGAAGAAGAGACCCAGTACTTC.

The CDR3 sequence: CASRSLGQNTEAFF. Written as DNA, the CDR3 is TGTGCCAGCAGGTCCCTGGGGCAGAACACTGAAGCTTTCTTT. This sequence joins TRBV7-9 and TRBJ1-1, with a weak D call TRBD1 (5 bases). The CDR3 consists of 14 residues. Between the trimmed V and J ends, which lost 6 bases and 1 base, there was a span of 12 bases. The V gene's germline CDR1 is SEHNR and CDR2 FQNEAQ (reference sequence).

The chain employs TRBV11-2 and TRBJ2-3; possibly TRBD2 for D (6 bases). With 2 bases removed from V and 6 bases from J, the gap between germline ends came to 15 bases. The CDR3 has 15 residues. Germline V gives CDR1 SGHAT, CDR2 FQNNGV. The CDR3 bases are TGTGCCAGCAGCTTAAGGGTTGGGGGGAGCGATACGCAGTATTTT. The encoded protein is CASSLRVGGSDTQYF. The full variable domain, completed using reference TRBV11-2 and TRBJ2-3, is EAGVAQSPRYKIIEKRQSVAFWCNPISGHATLYWYQQILGQGPKLLIQFQNNGVVDDSQLPKDRFSAERLKGVDSTLKIQPAKLEDSAVYLCASSLRVGGSDTQYFGPGTRLTVL.

The V call is TRBV13, the J call TRBJ2-3; 16 bases agree with TRBD2. Looked up from germline, CDR1 is PRHDT and CDR2 is FYEKMQ (reference sequence). This CDR3 region has 18 residues. The ends lost 4 bases at V and 2 bases at J; junction bases unmatched: 6. The CDR3 loop is CASSSGTSGRVPTDTQYF. The DNA of the CDR3 is TGTGCCAGCAGCTCCGGGACTAGCGGGAGGGTCCCCACAGATACGCAGTATTTT.

V gene TRBV29-1 combines with J gene TRBJ2-1, with TRBD2 matching over 7 bases. The CDR3 runs 18 residues. CDR1 is SQVTM, CDR2 ANQGSEA, per germline. Trimming cost V 4 bases and J 2 bases; bases outside gene matches: 17. The CDR3 nucleotides are TGCAGCGTTGTTCAGGGTCACAGACGGCTAGCGGCCTACAATGAGCAGTTCTTC. Translated: CSVVQGHRRLAAYNEQFF.

The genes are TRBV27 and TRBJ2-1; 9 bases match TRBD2. The CDR3 has 19 amino acids. With V trimmed by 10 bases and J by 0 bases, 19 bases remained unmatched. Germline V lookup: CDR1 MNHEY, CDR2 SMNVEV (reference sequence). The CDR3 loop reads CATFYTWAGGPPSYNEQFF. CDR3 in DNA: TGTGCCACCTTCTATACGTGGGCGGGAGGGCCCCCCTCCTACAATGAGCAGTTCTTC.

The chain uses TRBV19 and TRBJ2-7; 8 bases agree with TRBD1. CDR1 is LNHDA and CDR2 is SQIVND in the germline V gene (reference sequence). The CDR3 extends over 14 amino acids. V was pared by 3 bases and J by 3 bases, with 4 bases of the junction left unmatched. CDR3 in amino acids: CASSISGGDYEQYF. The CDR3 DNA follows: TGTGCCAGTAGTATCTCAGGGGGCGACTACGAGCAGTACTTC. Based on the CDR3 plus reference TRBV19 and TRBJ2-7, the full variable domain is DGGITQSPKYLFRKEGQNVTLSCEQNLNHDAMYWYRQDPGQGLRLIYYSQIVNDFQKGDIAEGYSVSREKKESFPLTVTSAQKNPTAFYLCASSISGGDYEQYFGPGTRLTVT.

The rearrangement links TRBV4-2 to TRBJ1-6, with 9 nucleotides matching TRBD1. V shed 3 bases and J 9 bases; nucleotides not matched to a gene: 9. Germline lookup yields CDR1 LGHNA and CDR2 YNFKEQ. The CDR3 contains 16 residues. The DNA of the CDR3 is TGTGCCAGCAGCCAGGCAACAGGGGGCGCGGGTTCACCCCTCCACTTT. It specifies CASSQATGGAGSPLHF.

The chain couples TRBV27 to TRBJ2-7, with 13 bases aligning to TRBD2. V gave up 6 bases and J gave up 4 bases; unmatched junction bases: 6. The CDR3 spans 15 residues. From germline, CDR1 is MNHEY and CDR2 SMNVEV (reference sequence). CDR3 nucleotide sequence: TGTGCCAGCAGAGGACTAGCGGGAGCTGTTTACGAGCAGTACTTC. Protein: CASRGLAGAVYEQYF.

The V gene is TRBV29-1, the J gene TRBJ2-3; D is perhaps TRBD2 (5 bases). Trimming removed 0 bases at V and 1 base at J, with 8 bases between. Germline V CDR1 and CDR2: SQVTM, ANQGSEA. This CDR3 is 14 amino acids long. CDR3 DNA: TGCAGCGTTGAAGACCGGGGTGGCACAGATACGCAGTATTTT. As protein: CSVEDRGGTDTQYF.

The chain joins TRBV6-1 to TRBJ2-7, with D possibly TRBD2 on 7 matching bases. The germline gives CDR1 MNHNS, CDR2 SASEGT. This CDR3 contains 16 residues. The germline V and J ends were trimmed by 2 bases and 3 bases, with 17 bases remaining between them. CDR3 residues: CASSESGGGPYYEQYF. CDR3 coding DNA: TGTGCCAGCAGTGAAAGTGGCGGGGGCCCTTACTACGAGCAGTACTTC.

This chain links TRBV5-6 with TRBJ2-7, with 11 bases that match TRBD2. The CDR3 consists of 15 residues. Trimming took 2 bases from V and 3 from J; bases not matched to a gene: 4. Germline CDR1 SGHDT, CDR2 YYEEEE. The CDR3 DNA reads as TGTGCCAGCAGCTTAACCGGGACTAGCGGCTACGAGCAGTACTTC. Protein: CASSLTGTSGYEQYF.

Remarks on this clone: The same CDR3 can be traced to other DNA sequences in this sample. The chain is built from TRBV25-1 and TRBJ2-1; 9 nucleotides align to TRBD1. J was trimmed by 5 bases and V by 0 bases; bases with no gene match: 2. Germline V CDR1 and CDR2: MGHDK, SYGVNS. CDR3 length: 15 residues. CDR3 residues: CASSEYGTGNNEQFF. CDR3 nucleotides: TGTGCCAGCAGTGAATATGGGACAGGGAACAATGAGCAGTTCTTC. Drawing the rest from reference TRBV25-1 and TRBJ2-1, the complete variable domain is EADIYQTPRYLVIGTGKKITLECSQTMGHDKMYWYQQDPGMELHLIHYSYGVNSTEKGDLSSESTVSRIRTEHFPLTLESARPSHTSQYLCASSEYGTGNNEQFFGPGTRLTVL.

A word on this clone: The junction departs from germline at one end; a sequencing error may be responsible. V gene TRBV6-4 combines with J gene TRBJ2-3; possible D gene TRBD2, 5 bases. The CDR3 loop spans 15 amino acids. Germline lookup yields CDR1 MRHNA and CDR2 SNTAGT. CDR3 sequence: CASSEAEGGTDTQYF. The CDR3 DNA is TGCGCCAGCAGTGAGGCAGAGGGAGGCACAGATACGCAGTATTTT.

The genes are TRBV11-2 and TRBJ2-7; 9 bases line up with TRBD2. Trimming took 0 bases from V and 6 from J; bases not matched to a gene: 6. Germline V gene lookup returns CDR1 SGHAT and CDR2 FQNNGV. The CDR3 loop spans 15 amino acids. Here the CDR3 reads CASSLEGTSTGEQYF. CDR3 sequence (DNA): TGTGCCAGCAGCTTAGAGGGGACTAGCACGGGCGAGCAGTACTTC.

The chain links TRBV6-5 to TRBJ2-7; TRBD1 is a possible D gene (5 bases). Germline V gene sequence: CDR1 MNHEY, CDR2 SVGAGI. V lost 4 bases and J lost 7, with 17 bases in between. CDR3 length equals 14 residues. CDR3 loop: CASSSGSTLGEQYF. The CDR3 DNA sequence: TGTGCCAGCAGTTCAGGGTCTACACTTGGGGAGCAGTACTTC.

The V call is TRBV4-3, the J call TRBJ2-3; no clear D gene. This CDR3 has 15 residues. V was trimmed by 0 bases and J by 0 bases, leaving 7 bases between them. Per germline, CDR1 LGHNA and CDR2 YSLEER. The CDR3 sequence is CASSQDTPSTDTQYF. DNA of the CDR3: TGCGCCAGCAGCCAAGACACACCTAGCACAGATACGCAGTATTTT.

V and J are TRBV6-1 and TRBJ2-1; D is possibly TRBD2 (6 bases). This CDR3 is built from 14 residues. Deletions cut 1 base from V and 6 bases from J, with 10 bases between. Germline CDR1 MNHNS, CDR2 SASEGT. CDR3 sequence (DNA): TGTGCCAGCAGTGAAGGACTAGAGGTCAATGAGCAGTTCTTC. Translation: CASSEGLEVNEQFF.

The CDR3 loop is CASSPVALETQYF. The CDR3 DNA reads as TGTGCCAGCTCACCTGTAGCCCTGGAGACCCAGTACTTC. The chain has TRBV18 and TRBJ2-5; no clear D gene. Germline assignment: CDR1 KGHSH and CDR2 LQKENI. CDR3 length: 13 amino acids. V was trimmed by 3 bases and J by 5 bases, leaving 10 bases between them.

This rearrangement joins TRBV6-4 to TRBJ2-4; 11 bases are a match to TRBD1. Germline CDR1 MRHNA, CDR2 SNTAGT. Trimming removed 6 bases from V and 8 bases from J; junction bases left unmatched: 3. The length of the CDR3 is 13 residues. DNA for the CDR3: TGTGCCAGCAGCCGGGACAGGGGGGACATTCAGTACTTC. Protein sequence: CASSRDRGDIQYF.